The next 25 T cell receptor beta chains were all read from a single sample in a study of Ad26.COV2.S vaccination and SARS-CoV-2 variants. Sample treatment: around 19 received Ad26.COV2.S at low or high dose, single or two shots; several received placebo; per-sample allocation not given. The samples were gathered on day 63 after the first injection of vaccine or placebo. The table came from immunoSEQ multiplex PCR; TCRdb's copy has only in-frame clones and leaves some out. The sample records under 400,000 clones, around 87% being singletons. Sequencing was performed on peripheral blood, taken in a trial of Ad26.COV2.S vaccine versus placebo. These receptors were taken from a person between 18 and 60 years old who received the Ad26.COV2.S COVID-19 vaccine or a placebo.

The chain uses TRBV18 and TRBJ2-3; 11 bases match TRBD2. Germline CDR1 is KGHSH and CDR2 is LQKENI. The CDR3 extends over 15 amino acids. The J segment lost 7 bases and the V segment lost 2 bases, leaving 5 bases of the junction unmatched. DNA for the CDR3: TGTGCCAGCTCACCAGGTAGCGGGGGGGCAAATACGCAGTATTTT. Translated: CASSPGSGGANTQYF.

The CDR3 DNA reads as TGTGCCACCAGTGACAGACGACAGGGAAGCGGCTACACCTTC. Translated: CATSDRRQGSGYTF. The V and J genes are TRBV24-1 and TRBJ1-2; 7 positions agree with TRBD1. CDR1 is KGHDR, CDR2 SFDVKD, per germline. The CDR3 spans 14 residues. J lost 8 bases, V lost 4 bases, and 9 bases had no gene match.

The chain links TRBV2 to TRBJ2-3; perhaps TRBD2 as D (6 bases). The CDR3 extends over 14 amino acids. Germline values: CDR1 SNHLY, CDR2 FYNNEI. Trimming took off 7 bases at V and 3 bases at J, with 14 bases between the two ends. The CDR3 DNA is TGTGCCAGCATCCTCGGAGGGAGAACAGATACGCAGTATTTT. Protein sequence: CASILGGRTDTQYF. Full variable domain (rest looked up from reference TRBV2 and TRBJ2-3): EPEVTQTPSHQVTQMGQEVILRCVPISNHLYFYWYRQILGQKVEFLVSFYNNEISEKSEIFDDQFSVERPDGSNFTLKIRSTKLEDSAMYFCASILGGRTDTQYFGPGTRLTVL.

The J gene is TRBJ1-5, the V gene TRBV6-5; D perhaps matches TRBD1 (6 bases). V shed 0 bases and J shed 6 bases, with 12 bases lying between them. Germline assignment: CDR1 MNHEY and CDR2 SVGAGI. The CDR3 length is 15 residues. This chain's CDR3 is CASSYSRGAIQPQHF. CDR3 DNA sequence: TGTGCCAGCAGTTACTCGAGGGGGGCGATTCAGCCCCAGCATTTT.

The chain joins TRBV12-3 or TRBV12-4 to TRBJ2-2; D possibly corresponds to TRBD1 (6 bases). The CDR3 spans 13 residues. Trimming took 6 bases from V and 4 from J, leaving 9 bases between them. The CDR3 nucleotides read TGTGCCAGCAGCGGACAGATCACCGGGGAGCTGTTTTTT. Amino acid sequence: CASSGQITGELFF.

The V call is TRBV5-1, the J call TRBJ1-3; 7 bases agree with TRBD1. CDR3 length: 14 residues. Losses at the gene ends were 3 bases for V and 8 bases for J; bases not matched to a gene: 8. Germline lookup yields CDR1 SGHRS and CDR2 YFSETQ. For the CDR3, the DNA is TGCGCCAGCAGCTCGGGACAGTCGAGAGACACCATATATTTT. Its protein is CASSSGQSRDTIYF.

As DNA, the CDR3 is TGTGCCAGCAGTTCGCTCAATTCCTACGAGCAGTACTTC. This gives the protein CASSSLNSYEQYF. The chain recombines TRBV27 with TRBJ2-7; D gene ambiguous. Germline V lookup: CDR1 MNHEY, CDR2 SMNVEV (reference sequence). V was shortened by 4 bases and J by 1 base, with 8 bases between the two germline ends. The CDR3 is 13 amino acids.

V is TRBV7-2 and J is TRBJ2-5; 8 bases are a match to TRBD1. The CDR3 consists of 14 residues. Germline loops: CDR1 SGHTA, CDR2 FQGNSA. V lost 5 bases, J lost 5 bases, and 7 bases stayed unmatched. For the CDR3, the DNA is TGTGCCAGCAGCCCTCCAGGGGGCCAGGAGACCCAGTACTTC. Translated, it gives CASSPPGGQETQYF.

The V and J genes are TRBV2 and TRBJ1-2, with 9 bases matching TRBD1. Germline V gene data show CDR1 as SNHLY and CDR2 as FYNNEI. This CDR3 is 17 amino acids long. With V trimmed by 5 bases and J by 2 bases, 12 bases remained unmatched. Here the CDR3 DNA reads TGTGCCAGCAGTCATGATGTTGAGGGGACAGGGAACTATGGCTACACCTTC. Protein: CASSHDVEGTGNYGYTF.

The gene calls are TRBV5-1 and TRBJ2-7, with 7 nucleotides matching TRBD2. Germline V gives CDR1 SGHRS, CDR2 YFSETQ. The CDR3 covers 15 residues. J gave up 2 bases and V 0 bases, and 5 bases lay outside the gene matches. DNA for the CDR3: TGCGCCAGCAGCTTGGGGAGCGGGGTTACCTACGAGCAGTACTTC. Amino acid sequence: CASSLGSGVTYEQYF. Based on the CDR3 plus reference TRBV5-1 and TRBJ2-7, the full variable domain is KAGVTQTPRYLIKTRGQQVTLSCSPISGHRSVSWYQQTPGQGLQFLFEYFSETQRNKGNFPGRFSGRQFSNSRSEMNVSTLELGDSALYLCASSLGSGVTYEQYFGPGTRLTVT.

The chain combines TRBV29-1 with TRBJ1-1, with D unresolved. With 6 bases removed from V and 1 base from J, the gap between germline ends came to 15 bases. The CDR3 has 14 residues. Germline CDR1 is SQVTM and CDR2 is ANQGSEA. The CDR3: CSVPSVGTNTEAFF. Written as DNA, the CDR3 is TGCAGCGTGCCCTCGGTGGGCACGAACACTGAAGCTTTCTTT.

Only one count was recorded for this clone. The chain carries TRBV3-1 (or the pseudogene TRBV3-2) and TRBJ2-7; 8 positions agree with TRBD1. With 6 bases clipped from V and 1 base from J, the junction kept 8 bases outside the gene matches. Per germline, CDR1 LGHDT and CDR2 YNNKEL (reference sequence). CDR3 size: 15 residues. Here the CDR3 reads CASRLSGGKSYEQYF. In DNA form, the CDR3 reads TGTGCCAGCAGGCTTTCAGGGGGCAAGTCCTACGAGCAGTACTTC.

The rearrangement links TRBV20-1 to TRBJ2-1; D perhaps matches TRBD2 (5 bases). Germline V lookup: CDR1 DFQATT, CDR2 SNEGSKA (reference sequence). This CDR3 has 11 residues. Trimming stripped 7 bases from V and 15 bases from J, with 19 bases between. The CDR3 nucleotides are TGCAGTGTTCGGACTTTCGACTTATGGTTCTTC. Translated, it gives CSVRTFDLWFF.

The J gene is TRBJ2-5, the V gene TRBV11-2, with D perhaps assigned TRBD1 or TRBD2 (7 bases each). V dropped 3 bases and J dropped 4 bases, with 21 bases sitting between them. The CDR3 runs 17 residues. Germline V CDR1 and CDR2: SGHAT, FQNNGV. The CDR3 region has the DNA TGTGCCAGCAGCTTCTCGGTGGGGGCAGGGGGGGGAGAGACCCAGTACTTC. The encoded protein is CASSFSVGAGGGETQYF. Complete variable domain (other parts from reference TRBV11-2 and TRBJ2-5): EAGVAQSPRYKIIEKRQSVAFWCNPISGHATLYWYQQILGQGPKLLIQFQNNGVVDDSQLPKDRFSAERLKGVDSTLKIQPAKLEDSAVYLCASSFSVGAGGGETQYFGPGTRLLVL.

The V and J genes are TRBV6-5 and TRBJ2-1, with a weak D call TRBD1 (6 bases). CDR1 is MNHEY and CDR2 is SVGAGI in the germline V gene. The V end was cut by 6 bases, the J end by 1 base, with 13 bases between. This CDR3 contains 15 residues. The CDR3 sequence is CASRKDSSSYNEQFF. DNA for the CDR3: TGTGCCAGCAGGAAGGACAGTTCTTCCTACAATGAGCAGTTCTTC.

This chain connects TRBV6-5 to TRBJ1-1; D gene uncertain. The CDR3 has 14 amino acids. Germline CDR1 MNHEY, CDR2 SVGAGI. V lost 4 bases, J lost 10 bases, and 19 bases lay in between. The CDR3 loop reads CASSFNNRAPGAFF. In DNA form, the CDR3 reads TGTGCCAGCAGTTTTAACAACCGGGCCCCAGGAGCTTTCTTT.

This chain connects TRBV9 to TRBJ1-1; D gene uncertain. The V gene lost 4 bases and the J gene lost 0 bases, with 10 bases spanning the gap. This CDR3 contains 14 residues. Germline V gene lookup returns CDR1 SGDLS and CDR2 YYNGEE. CDR3 DNA: TGTGCCAGCAGCTCGACGGCTATGAACACTGAAGCTTTCTTT. Amino acid sequence: CASSSTAMNTEAFF.

V is TRBV7-9 and J is TRBJ2-5; D may be TRBD1 or TRBD2 (6 bases each). Germline CDR1 and CDR2: SEHNR and FQNEAQ (reference sequence). Trimming pared 5 bases from V and 2 bases from J, leaving 24 bases between. The CDR3 runs 18 residues. The CDR3 DNA reads TGTGCCAGCAGCCCCCCGGGGGCGAGATCCCGAAGGCAAGAGACCCAGTACTTC. As protein: CASSPPGARSRRQETQYF.

V gene TRBV2 combines with J gene TRBJ2-7; 7 bases line up with TRBD1. The CDR3 length is 13 residues. CDR1 SNHLY and CDR2 FYNNEI come from the germline V gene. Germline trimming cut 5 bases from V and 4 bases from J; bases unmatched to any gene: 5. The chain's CDR3 is CASSLDRVYEQYF. CDR3 DNA: TGTGCCAGCAGTTTAGACAGGGTTTACGAGCAGTACTTC.

The V gene is TRBV18, the J gene TRBJ2-3; the D gene could be TRBD1 or TRBD2 (5 bases each). The germline V gene has CDR1 KGHSH and CDR2 LQKENI. The CDR3 consists of 14 residues. The germline V and J ends were trimmed by 2 bases and 3 bases, with 9 bases remaining between them. The CDR3 DNA follows: TGTGCCAGCTCACCAGGGGGTATGACAGATACGCAGTATTTT. Translated, it gives CASSPGGMTDTQYF.

The J gene is TRBJ1-2, the V gene TRBV6-4; D is perhaps TRBD1 (6 bases). The CDR3 runs to 15 residues. Trimming left V 2 bases short and J 6 bases short, with 16 bases between. Germline V gene sequence: CDR1 MRHNA, CDR2 SNTAGT. CDR3 bases: TGTGCCAGCAGTGACGGCGGCAGGGGACTAGATGGCTACACCTTC. Translated: CASSDGGRGLDGYTF.

This chain uses TRBV9 with TRBJ1-3; 8 bases line up with TRBD1. Per the germline V gene, CDR1 is SGDLS and CDR2 is YYNGEE. This CDR3 contains 14 residues. V trimming: 7 bases; J trimming: 0 bases; junction bases outside the gene matches: 3. CDR3 protein: CASGQGISGNTIYF. The CDR3 coding sequence is TGTGCCAGCGGACAGGGCATCTCTGGAAACACCATATATTTT.

This sequence joins TRBV29-1 and TRBJ1-2, with 7 bases matching TRBD1. The V gene's germline CDR1 is SQVTM and CDR2 ANQGSEA. The CDR3 is 12 amino acids. V gave up 1 base and J gave up 8 bases; unmatched junction bases: 4. CDR3 sequence reads: CSVEAQGPGYTF. CDR3 sequence (DNA): TGCAGCGTTGAAGCACAGGGGCCCGGCTACACCTTC.

The chain combines TRBV7-3 with TRBJ2-7, with TRBD1 matching over 8 bases. Germline V gene data show CDR1 as SGHTA and CDR2 as FQGTGA. The trim removed 4 bases at V and 4 bases at J, leaving 3 bases unmatched. This CDR3 has 13 amino acids. This CDR3 is CASSSGQEYEQYF. As DNA, the CDR3 is TGTGCCAGCAGCTCGGGACAGGAGTACGAGCAGTACTTC.

The rearrangement links TRBV7-6 to TRBJ1-5; D perhaps matches TRBD1 (5 bases). Trimming pared 5 bases from V and 0 bases from J, leaving 8 bases between. The CDR3 is 14 amino acids. CDR1 and CDR2 from the germline V gene are SGHVS and FNYEAQ. The CDR3 sequence is CASSRGDSNQPQHF. For the CDR3, the DNA is TGTGCCAGCAGCCGGGGGGATAGCAATCAGCCCCAGCATTTT.